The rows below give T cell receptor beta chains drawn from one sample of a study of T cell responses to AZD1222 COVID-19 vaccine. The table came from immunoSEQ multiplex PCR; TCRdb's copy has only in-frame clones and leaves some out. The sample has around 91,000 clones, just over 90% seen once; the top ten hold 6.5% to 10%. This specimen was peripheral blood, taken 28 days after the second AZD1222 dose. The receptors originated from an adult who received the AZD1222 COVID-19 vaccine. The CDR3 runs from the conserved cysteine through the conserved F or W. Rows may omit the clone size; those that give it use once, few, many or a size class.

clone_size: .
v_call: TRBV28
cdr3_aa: CASSRPFSGPSSYEQYF

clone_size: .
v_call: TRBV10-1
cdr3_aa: CASSAQGNTEAFF

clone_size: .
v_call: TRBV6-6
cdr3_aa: CASRLGQDQETQYF

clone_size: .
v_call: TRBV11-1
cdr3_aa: CASSLGGNLGEQYF

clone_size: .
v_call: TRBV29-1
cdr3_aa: CSVGTANTEAFF

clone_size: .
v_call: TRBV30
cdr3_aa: CAWSGGVDQPQHF

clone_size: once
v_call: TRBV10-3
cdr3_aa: CAISEDVTSGTDTQYF

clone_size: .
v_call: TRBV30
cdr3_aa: CAWSPGGGNTIYF

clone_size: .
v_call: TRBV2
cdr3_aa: CASSPTANTGELFF

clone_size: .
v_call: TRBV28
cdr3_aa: CASSTGPSSSGANVLTF

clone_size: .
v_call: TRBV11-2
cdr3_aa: CASSLDFSSGSHNEQFF

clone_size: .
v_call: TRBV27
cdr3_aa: CASSSPREKNTGELFF

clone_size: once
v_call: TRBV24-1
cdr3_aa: CATSDYLAADTQYF

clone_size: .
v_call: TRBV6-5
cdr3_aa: CASTRGPLRNQPQHF

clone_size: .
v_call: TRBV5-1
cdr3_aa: CASRTGTGSYEQYF

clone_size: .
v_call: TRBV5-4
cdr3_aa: CASSRDRGGEKLFF

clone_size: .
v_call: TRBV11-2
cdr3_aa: CASTLGPNTGELFF

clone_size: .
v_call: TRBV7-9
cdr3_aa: CASSPLREMYQETQYF

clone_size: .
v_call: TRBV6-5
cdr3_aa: CASTGTEGAGNTIYF

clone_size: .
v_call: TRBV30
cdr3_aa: CAWNEGIYNEQFF

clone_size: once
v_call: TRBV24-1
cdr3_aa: CATSDWTSGKYNEQFF

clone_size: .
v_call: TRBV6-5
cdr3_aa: CASRRDFQSSYEQYF

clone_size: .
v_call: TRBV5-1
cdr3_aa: CASSLASGRADEQFF

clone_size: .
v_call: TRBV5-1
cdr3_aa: CASSLSRQRGSYNEQFF

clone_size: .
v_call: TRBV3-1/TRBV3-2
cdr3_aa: CASNGGRASTDTQYF

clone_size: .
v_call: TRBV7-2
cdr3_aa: CASSLGYSGGYNEQFF

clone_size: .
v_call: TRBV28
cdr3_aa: CASSSLSRTDTQYF

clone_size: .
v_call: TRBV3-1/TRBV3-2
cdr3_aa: CASSPLYSSNYGYTF